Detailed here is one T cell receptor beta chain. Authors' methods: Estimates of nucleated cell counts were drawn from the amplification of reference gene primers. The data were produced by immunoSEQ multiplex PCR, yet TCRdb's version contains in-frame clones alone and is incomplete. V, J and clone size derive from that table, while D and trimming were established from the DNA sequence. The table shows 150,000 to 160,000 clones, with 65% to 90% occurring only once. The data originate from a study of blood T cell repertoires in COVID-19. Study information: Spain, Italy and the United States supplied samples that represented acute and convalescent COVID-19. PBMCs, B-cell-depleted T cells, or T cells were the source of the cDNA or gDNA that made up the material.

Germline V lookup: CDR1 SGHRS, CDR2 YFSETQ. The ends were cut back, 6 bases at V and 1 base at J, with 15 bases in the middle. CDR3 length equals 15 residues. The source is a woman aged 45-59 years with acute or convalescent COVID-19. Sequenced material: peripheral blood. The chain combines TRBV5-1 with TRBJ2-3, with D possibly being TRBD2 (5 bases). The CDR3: CASTASSGGTDTQYF. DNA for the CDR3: TGCGCCAGCACGGCTTCATCCGGGGGCACAGATACGCAGTATTTT.